This T cell receptor beta chain was retrieved from a study of T cells in Graves' hyperthyroidism and ophthalmopathy (dated by TCRdb to between 2018 and 2020). A note on the overall study: Peripheral blood samples were taken at initial diagnosis, before any treatment was given. TCR Vbeta CDR3 sequencing of around 130 peripheral blood samples (approximately 44 ophthalmopathy, about 75 hyperthyroidism and 17 progressor patients) is reported in the paper. For training and testing, the 80 to 100 patients in the discovery cohort were randomly divided in a 7:3 ratio. After blood sampling, hyperthyroidism patients were treated with methimazole at a starting dose of 30 mg daily, and ophthalmopathy patients were treated with high-dose intravenous methylprednisolone. An independent validation cohort of under 20 hyperthyroidism patients and about 16 patients who later progressed to ophthalmopathy tested prospective prediction of ophthalmopathy. To identify distinguishing TCR V-J signatures, a discovery cohort of around 100 patients was used, comprising 40 to 45 with Graves' ophthalmopathy and around 60 with stable Graves' hyperthyroidism. Thyroid tissue and blood T-cell repertoires from about six Graves' hyperthyroidism patients were also compared in the study.

The TCR beta CDR3 regions were amplified from the RNA transcripts. The first round of RT-PCR for the TCR CDR3 was performed with the HTBI primer set and the Qiagen OneStep RT-PCR kit. The libraries were constructed in a second round of multiplex PCR and then size-selected and purified. The libraries were sequenced on an Illumina HiSeq2000 using paired-end 100 bp reads. The paper's data handling went like this. Raw data were processed with SOAPnuke, discarding reads with adapters, uncalled bases, mean Phred below 15, or no exact constant-primer or identifier match. COPE v1.2.5 was used to merge the high-quality paired reads, and each unique nucleotide sequence was defined as a clonotype. MiTCR v1.1 was used to align the clonotypes against IMGT TRBV, TRBD and TRBJ reference segments. The analysis included only V-J combinations with a frequency above 0.0001, which together covered 99.2% of the repertoires. A TCS score was defined as the ratio between F50 (clonal expansion) and ExV (chaos), using BLOSUM62-based TCRdist between CDR3 peptides within each V-J. Welch's t-statistics and random forest reduced 450 to 600 V-J features to roughly 13, which were used in a naive Bayes classifier (R e1071). TCRdb cleaned the public reads at Q25 with fastp, built clones with MiXCR and kept in-frame beta chains. Rows with one shared CDR3 protein collapse into an entry with the most common genes and DNA. TCRdb's processing, not the authors' own work, is the source of the V and J calls. This sample holds fewer than 450,000 distinct CDR3 sequences; 15% to 20% were observed only once. The top ten hold roughly two fifths of the sample.

From cysteine to phenylalanine, the CDR3 is 13 amino acids long. Kept here is only the CDR3 DNA, which spans 39 bases and is read in frame from base 1. At the junction V is shortened by 3 bases and J by 4 bases, with 10 bases in between. CDR1 and CDR2 (SGHRS, YFSETQ) derive from the germline V gene. Ophthalmopathy patients had moderately to severely active disease, Clinical Activity Score of at least 3, NOSPECS grade of at least 4, and duration under 3 months. Patients with uncontrolled infections, other autoimmune diseases, pregnancy or lactation were excluded. Clinical symptoms, serum thyroxine and TRAb, thyroid ultrasound, and orbital computed tomography formed the basis for the diagnoses. PBMCs were separated from roughly 10 ml of fresh peripheral blood using Ficoll-Paque density gradient centrifugation. Trizol reagent was used to extract total RNA, and RNA quality was then checked on an Agilent 2100 Bioanalyzer.

This clonotype occurred many times. The target of this receptor is not known. Qualities for individual bases were not recorded, and no much larger clone is one base off. Beyond this particular receptor, the publication reports: A 13 V-J signature model separated ophthalmopathy from stable hyperthyroidism, with over 85% sensitivity and roughly 81% specificity in cross-validation and 80%/75% in testing. In validation, the model predicted progression to ophthalmopathy a median of 6.5 months before onset, with over 60% sensitivity and about 72% specificity. Sample size was not statistically predetermined, and blinding of investigators to group allocation was not performed. Most expanded thyroid clonotypes (frequency above 0.001) were also detected in blood, a finding suggesting that blood repertoires may reflect thyroid immune responses.

The rearrangement joined TRBV5-1 to TRBJ1-1; there is no confident call for the D gene. Specimen: blood. This TCR came from a man between 18 and 29 years old with Graves' ophthalmopathy. The CDR3 region: CASSSPPSTEAFF. The DNA is as follows: TGCGCCAGCAGCTCCCCCCCCAGCACTGAAGCTTTCTTT.